Following are 28 T cell receptor beta chains from one sample sequenced in a study of shared clonotypes between healthy human individuals. The method was immunoSEQ multiplex PCR; TCRdb's version includes in-frame clones alone and lacks a portion of them. The data contain some 2 million clones, around 95% of them singletons. Sample: naive CD4+ T cells sorted from blood. Subset in this sample: CD45RA+ positively selected. The receptors here all came from a young man in good health.

The chain has TRBV6-6 and TRBJ1-2; D unclear. The germline gives CDR1 MNHNY, CDR2 SVGAGI (reference sequence). CDR3 length equals 14 residues. The V gene lost 6 bases and the J gene lost 5 bases, with 16 bases spanning the gap. CDR3: CASRPSTVQYGYTF. The DNA of the CDR3 is TGTGCCAGCAGGCCATCTACAGTCCAATATGGCTACACCTTC.

The rearrangement uses TRBV9 and TRBJ1-2; no clear D. The CDR3 runs 13 residues. The V end was cut by 2 bases, the J end by 8 bases, with 13 bases between. Germline V gene data show CDR1 as SGDLS and CDR2 as YYNGEE. The CDR3 reads CASSVSFGRGYTF. In DNA, the CDR3 is TGTGCCAGCAGCGTTTCCTTCGGACGGGGCTACACCTTC.

The gene calls are TRBV30 and TRBJ2-5, with D maybe TRBD1 (6 bases). CDR3 length equals 14 residues. Trimming removed 2 bases from V and 3 bases from J, with 13 bases in between. In germline, CDR1 is GTSNPN, CDR2 SVGIG (reference sequence). DNA of the CDR3: TGTGCCTGGAGTCTCCAAGGACAGAAAGAGACCCAGTACTTC. It specifies CAWSLQGQKETQYF.

This chain uses TRBV6-1 with TRBJ2-2, with TRBD2 matching over 9 bases. CDR3 length: 16 residues. J lost 5 bases, V lost 0 bases, and 4 bases had no gene match. Germline CDR1 and CDR2: MNHNS and SASEGT. The CDR3 nucleotides are TGTGCCAGCAGTGAAGCCGAGCTAGCGGGGACCGGGGAGCTGTTTTTT. It codes for CASSEAELAGTGELFF.

The chain couples TRBV18 to TRBJ1-6, with a possible D match to TRBD1 (6 bases). The V end lost 3 bases, the J end lost 5 bases, and 8 bases lay between the germline ends. There are 14 residues in the CDR3. From germline, CDR1 is KGHSH and CDR2 LQKENI. CDR3 nucleotide sequence: TGTGCCAGCTCACCGGACAGAAATAATTCACCCCTCCACTTT. Residues: CASSPDRNNSPLHF. The full variable domain, in which reference TRBV18 and TRBJ1-6 provide the parts outside the CDR3, is NAGVMQNPRHLVRRRGQEARLRCSPMKGHSHVYWYRQLPEEGLKFMVYLQKENIIDESGMPKERFSAEFPKEGPSILRIQQVVRGDSAAYFCASSPDRNNSPLHFGNGTRLTVT.

The V call is TRBV27, the J call TRBJ2-3; maybe TRBD2 (5 bases). CDR3 size: 15 residues. Trimming pared 6 bases from V and 3 bases from J, leaving 16 bases between. Germline V gives CDR1 MNHEY, CDR2 SMNVEV (reference sequence). Here the CDR3 reads CASSPRRPGTDTQYF. In DNA form, the CDR3 reads TGTGCCAGCAGCCCAAGGAGGCCCGGGACAGATACGCAGTATTTT.

This chain connects TRBV29-1 to TRBJ2-7; no firm D call. Trimming took 1 base from V and 0 from J, leaving 7 bases between them. The CDR3 sequence is 13 residues long. Germline V gene lookup returns CDR1 SQVTM and CDR2 ANQGSEA. CDR3 in DNA: TGCAGCGTTGAAGGGAGCACCTCCTACGAGCAGTACTTC. It encodes CSVEGSTSYEQYF.

The rearrangement uses TRBV5-1 and TRBJ1-1; possibly TRBD1 for D (5 bases). The CDR3 covers 13 residues. Trimming stripped 4 bases from V and 2 bases from J, with 9 bases between. Germline CDR1 and CDR2: SGHRS and YFSETQ. For the CDR3, the DNA is TGCGCCAGCAGCGACACAGGTAACACTGAAGCTTTCTTT. Encoded protein: CASSDTGNTEAFF.

This chain joins TRBV4-3 and TRBJ2-1; a possible D gene is TRBD1 (6 bases). Trimming cost V 0 bases and J 4 bases, with 13 bases left between them. The CDR3 length is 16 residues. Germline CDR1 and CDR2: LGHNA and YSLEER. CDR3 amino acids: CASSQDGGQPYNEQFF. The CDR3 DNA sequence: TGCGCCAGCAGCCAAGATGGAGGACAGCCATACAATGAGCAGTTCTTC.

The chain links TRBV10-3 to TRBJ2-1; D is possibly TRBD2 (5 bases). The germline gives CDR1 ENHRY, CDR2 SYGVKD. This CDR3 region has 17 residues. With 2 bases removed from V and 0 bases from J, the gap between germline ends came to 14 bases. CDR3 sequence: CAISERGSASSYNEQFF. In nucleotides, the CDR3 is TGTGCCATCAGTGAGCGAGGTAGCGCTAGCTCCTACAATGAGCAGTTCTTC.

A word on this clone: At one boundary the junction diverges from the germline segment, which might be a read error. This sequence joins TRBV5-4 and TRBJ1-1, with D possibly being TRBD1 (6 bases). The V gene's germline CDR1 is SGHNT and CDR2 YYREEE (reference sequence). The CDR3 extends over 13 amino acids. The CDR3 nucleotides read TGTGCCAGCAGTTCAACAGGGAACCCTGAAGCTTTCTTT. This translates into CASSSTGNPEAFF.

The V and J genes are TRBV9 and TRBJ2-3; D is unclear. The CDR3 is 12 residues long. Germline V gene lookup returns CDR1 SGDLS and CDR2 YYNGEE. Between the trimmed V and J ends, which lost 3 bases and 5 bases, there was a span of 7 bases. The CDR3 reads CASSGAVDTQYF. Here the CDR3 DNA reads TGTGCCAGCAGCGGAGCTGTAGATACGCAGTATTTT.

The V call is TRBV6-5, the J call TRBJ1-3; D not resolved. This CDR3 spans 16 amino acids. V was pared by 0 bases and J by 2 bases, with 11 bases between. Per germline, CDR1 MNHEY and CDR2 SVGAGI. The CDR3 DNA is TGTGCCAGCAGTTACTCACCGGGCGACACTGGAAACACCATATATTTT. Translation: CASSYSPGDTGNTIYF.

On this clone: One junction end disagrees with the germline gene, perhaps due to a read error. The rearrangement links TRBV7-7 to TRBJ1-1; D remains unclear. The CDR3 totals 13 residues. Germline CDR1 SSHAT, CDR2 FNYEAQ (reference sequence). The CDR3 sequence: CASSSKPNTEAFF. CDR3 in DNA: TGTGCTAGCAGCTCGAAACCGAACACTGAAGCTTTCTTT.

With regard to this clone: Other DNA sequences in the same sample also yield this CDR3. The chain has TRBV5-1 and TRBJ2-3; TRBD2 matches at 12 bases. CDR1 is SGHRS and CDR2 is YFSETQ in the germline V gene. This CDR3 is built from 16 residues. The junction had 6 bases not matched to a gene; V was cut back by 5 bases and J by 2 bases. The CDR3 reads CASSTGTSGLTDTQYF. The CDR3 DNA reads as TGCGCCAGCAGTACTGGGACTAGCGGGCTCACAGATACGCAGTATTTT.

This clone was counted once. The rearrangement joins TRBV6-6 to TRBJ1-2; 10 bases are a match to TRBD1. Trimming at V came to 3 bases and at J to 4 bases, leaving 5 bases not matched to a gene. The CDR3 has 15 residues. The germline gives CDR1 MNHNY, CDR2 SVGAGI (reference sequence). In DNA, the CDR3 is TGTGCCAGCAGTTATGACAGGGGGCTCGCCTATGGCTACACCTTC. Translation gives CASSYDRGLAYGYTF.

This clone was counted a few times. Distinct nucleotide sequences in the sample also encode this CDR3. The rearrangement links TRBV19 to TRBJ1-2, with 7 nucleotides matching TRBD1. Germline CDR1 and CDR2: LNHDA and SQIVND (reference sequence). This CDR3 spans 13 amino acids. Losses at the gene ends were 4 bases for V and 3 bases for J; bases not matched to a gene: 2. The CDR3 DNA sequence: TGTGCCAGTAGTAGGGACAGCTACTATGGCTACACCTTC. It yields the protein CASSRDSYYGYTF.

The J gene is TRBJ1-6, the V gene TRBV23-1, with 7 bases identical to TRBD1. TRBV23-1 is recorded as an ORF, its role being uncertain. V was pared by 3 bases and J by 7 bases, with 3 bases of the junction left unmatched. The CDR3 runs 14 residues. CDR3: CASSQGDSNSPLHF. In nucleotides, the CDR3 is TGCGCCAGCAGTCAGGGGGACAGCAATTCACCCCTCCACTTT.

In its sample, this clone was seen once. The chain has TRBV5-1 and TRBJ2-7; 7 bases are shared with TRBD1. With V trimmed by 3 bases and J by 0 bases, 3 bases remained unmatched. This CDR3 has 14 amino acids. From germline, CDR1 is SGHRS and CDR2 YFSETQ. The CDR3 DNA reads TGCGCCAGCAGCTGGGGACAGTCCTCCTACGAGCAGTACTTC. The encoded protein is CASSWGQSSYEQYF.

The rearrangement joins TRBV5-1 to TRBJ2-5; weak D call: TRBD1 (6 bases). The V end lost 2 bases, the J end lost 2 bases, and 10 bases lay between the germline ends. Looked up from germline, CDR1 is SGHRS and CDR2 is YFSETQ. The CDR3 loop spans 14 amino acids. CDR3 DNA: TGCGCCAGCAGCTTATACAGGGCACAAGAGACCCAGTACTTC. Protein sequence: CASSLYRAQETQYF.

This clone was counted only a few times. The gene calls are TRBV7-8 and TRBJ2-3, with D hard to call. The V and J ends lost 5 bases and 0 bases respectively, with 6 bases between them. The CDR3 runs 13 residues. Germline V gene data show CDR1 as SGHVS and CDR2 as FQNEAQ. The CDR3 here is CASSVTSTDTQYF. The CDR3 nucleotides are TGTGCCAGCAGCGTGACAAGCACAGATACGCAGTATTTT.

V is TRBV5-1 and J is TRBJ2-1; 13 bases are shared with TRBD2. The junction had 7 bases not matched to a gene; V was cut back by 0 bases and J by 10 bases. Per the germline V gene, CDR1 is SGHRS and CDR2 is YFSETQ. This CDR3 has 16 residues. The CDR3 region has the DNA TGCGCCAGCAGCTTGGGGACTAGCGGGGGCCATGAGGAGCAGTTCTTC. Its translation: CASSLGTSGGHEEQFF. The full variable domain, with the rest looked up from reference TRBV5-1 and TRBJ2-1, is KAGVTQTPRYLIKTRGQQVTLSCSPISGHRSVSWYQQTPGQGLQFLFEYFSETQRNKGNFPGRFSGRQFSNSRSEMNVSTLELGDSALYLCASSLGTSGGHEEQFFGPGTRLTVL.

The chain recombines TRBV7-9 with TRBJ2-7; 10 nucleotides agree with TRBD2. CDR1 and CDR2 (germline): SEHNR, FQNEAQ (reference sequence). J lost 7 bases, V lost 0 bases, and 3 bases had no gene match. The CDR3 is made up of 14 amino acids. In nucleotides, the CDR3 is TGTGCCAGCAGCTTAGCACTAGCGGGAAAGGAGCAGTACTTC. Translating gives CASSLALAGKEQYF.

The genes are TRBV28 and TRBJ2-3; D is perhaps TRBD1 (7 bases). Between the trimmed V and J ends, which lost 10 bases and 2 bases, there was a span of 28 bases. From germline, CDR1 is MDHEN and CDR2 SYDVKM. This CDR3 has 18 residues. The CDR3 DNA is TGTGCCAACGCGACAGGGTTGCGACTAGTAGAAGACACAGATACGCAGTATTTT. It encodes CANATGLRLVEDTDTQYF.

This clone has a handful of counts. This rearrangement joins TRBV10-3 to TRBJ1-5; D may be TRBD1 (5 bases). The length of the CDR3 is 11 residues. Germline V CDR1 and CDR2: ENHRY, SYGVKD. The germline V and J ends were trimmed by 8 bases and 11 bases, with 13 bases remaining between them. CDR3 nucleotides: TGTGCCATCGGAACAGGAGCGGCCCAGCATTTT. The encoded protein is CAIGTGAAQHF.

The chain couples TRBV7-9 to TRBJ1-1; D unclear. The germline V gene encodes CDR1 SEHNR and CDR2 FQNEAQ (reference sequence). The V gene lost 2 bases and the J gene lost 1 base, with 8 bases spanning the gap. This CDR3 has 14 residues. The DNA for the CDR3 is TGTGCCAGCAGCTTATGGGAGCAGAACACTGAAGCTTTCTTT. Its protein is CASSLWEQNTEAFF.

Written as DNA, the CDR3 is TGTGCCAGCAGCCCGGAGCAACCGGACGGGAACACTGAAGCTTTCTTT. Translation gives CASSPEQPDGNTEAFF. The V and J genes are TRBV11-3 and TRBJ1-1; D is unresolved. The CDR3 is made up of 16 amino acids. Germline loops: CDR1 SGHNT, CDR2 YENEEA. V lost 5 bases and J lost 1, with 17 bases in between. Together with reference TRBV11-3 and TRBJ1-1, the CDR3 gives the full variable domain: EAGVVQSPRYKIIEKKQPVAFWCNPISGHNTLYWYLQNLGQGPELLIRYENEEAVDDSQLPKDRFSAERLKGVDSTLKIQPAELGDSAVYLCASSPEQPDGNTEAFFGQGTRLTVV.

The chain carries TRBV15 and TRBJ2-3, with 10 bases that match TRBD2. The germline gives CDR1 LNHNV, CDR2 YYDKDF (reference sequence). The CDR3 runs 18 residues. The V gene end was trimmed by 0 bases and the J gene end by 5 bases; junction bases not matched to a gene: 11. CDR3 nucleotide sequence: TGTGCCACCAGCAGAGATTTGCCGAAGCGGGAGGGCATAGATACGCAGTATTTT. This gives the protein CATSRDLPKREGIDTQYF.